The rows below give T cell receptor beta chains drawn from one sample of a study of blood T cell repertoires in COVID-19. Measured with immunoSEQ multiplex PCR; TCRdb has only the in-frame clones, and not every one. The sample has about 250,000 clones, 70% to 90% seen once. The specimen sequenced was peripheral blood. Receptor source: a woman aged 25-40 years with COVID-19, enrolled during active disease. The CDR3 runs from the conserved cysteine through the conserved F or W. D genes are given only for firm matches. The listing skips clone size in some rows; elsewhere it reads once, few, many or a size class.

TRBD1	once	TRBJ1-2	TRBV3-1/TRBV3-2	CASSQVTGGKHYGYTF	TGTGCCAGCAGCCAAGTCACAGGGGGCAAGCACTATGGCTACACCTTC
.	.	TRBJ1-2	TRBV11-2	CASSLEGGYGYTF	TGTGCCAGCAGCTTGGAAGGCGGGTATGGCTACACCTTC
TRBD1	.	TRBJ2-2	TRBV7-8	CASSRDRRVGTGELFF	TGTGCCAGCAGCCGGGACAGGAGGGTCGGCACCGGGGAGCTGTTTTTT
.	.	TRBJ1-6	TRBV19	CASGRTSGMGGNSPLHF	TGTGCCAGTGGCAGGACTTCAGGGATGGGAGGCAATTCACCCCTCCACTTT
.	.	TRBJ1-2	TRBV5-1	CASSLDGGYTF	TGCGCCAGCAGCTTGGACGGTGGCTACACCTTC
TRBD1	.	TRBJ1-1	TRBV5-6	CASSLQTGATEAFF	TGTGCCAGCAGCTTGCAGACAGGGGCCACTGAAGCTTTCTTT
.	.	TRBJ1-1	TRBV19	CASSRDLNTEAFF	TGTGCCAGTAGCCGGGACTTGAACACTGAAGCTTTCTTT
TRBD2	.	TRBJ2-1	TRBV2	CASSGPAGGSWQFF	TGTGCCAGCAGTGGGCCAGCGGGGGGGAGTTGGCAGTTCTTC
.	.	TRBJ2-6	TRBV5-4	CASSFQGTGANVLTF	TGTGCCAGCAGCTTTCAGGGTACTGGGGCCAACGTCCTGACTTTC
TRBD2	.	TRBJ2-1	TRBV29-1	CSVELAGEAYNEQFF	TGCAGCGTTGAACTAGCGGGCGAAGCCTACAATGAGCAGTTCTTC
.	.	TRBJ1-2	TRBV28	CASRGVSFYGYTF	TGTGCCTCGCGGGGGGTCTCCTTCTATGGCTACACCTTC
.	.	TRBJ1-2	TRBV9	CASSATGIGGYTF	TGTGCCAGCAGCGCCACAGGGATAGGTGGCTACACCTTC
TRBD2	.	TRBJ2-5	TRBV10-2	CASSPGTSGVETQYF	TGCGCCAGCAGTCCCGGGACTAGCGGGGTTGAGACCCAGTACTTC
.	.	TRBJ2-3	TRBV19	CASSIYPGVRGTDTQYF	TGTGCCAGTAGTATATATCCGGGAGTCAGGGGCACAGATACGCAGTATTTT
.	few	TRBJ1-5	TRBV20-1	CSASRQGQLYQPQHF	TGCAGTGCTAGTCGCCAAGGACAGCTATATCAGCCCCAGCATTTT
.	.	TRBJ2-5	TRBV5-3	CARSYGGPGTQYF	TGTGCCAGAAGCTACGGAGGTCCGGGGACCCAGTACTTC
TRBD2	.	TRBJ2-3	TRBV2	CASDGAGGRDTQYF	TGTGCCAGCGACGGAGCGGGGGGGCGCGATACGCAGTATTTT
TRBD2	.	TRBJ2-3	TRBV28	CASSSSGGASFLSTDTQYF	TGTGCCAGCAGTTCATCGGGGGGAGCATCGTTCCTTAGCACAGATACGCAGTATTTT
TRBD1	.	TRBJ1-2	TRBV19	CASSLQGIYGYTF	TGTGCCAGTAGCTTACAGGGGATCTATGGCTACACCTTC
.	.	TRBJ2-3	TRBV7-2	CASSLEIRAGYDTQYF	TGTGCCAGCAGCTTAGAAATAAGGGCAGGGTATGATACGCAGTATTTT
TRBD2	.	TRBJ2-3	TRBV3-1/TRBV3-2	CASSTSGVTDTQYF	TGTGCCAGCAGCACTAGCGGGGTCACAGATACGCAGTATTTT
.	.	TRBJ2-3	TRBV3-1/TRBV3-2	CASSQDLAADTQYF	TGTGCCAGCAGCCAAGATCTCGCGGCCGATACGCAGTATTTT
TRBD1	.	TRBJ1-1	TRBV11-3	CASSPGGTVQNTEAFF	TGTGCCAGCAGCCCGGGGGGGACAGTCCAGAACACTGAAGCTTTCTTT
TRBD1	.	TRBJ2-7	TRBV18	CASSPGQGAFYEQYF	TGTGCCAGCTCACCTGGTCAGGGGGCCTTCTACGAGCAGTACTTC
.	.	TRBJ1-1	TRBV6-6	CASRLGPLNTEAFF	TGTGCCAGCAGGTTGGGCCCTTTGAACACTGAAGCTTTCTTT
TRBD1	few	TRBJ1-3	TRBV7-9	CASSHLTRDRGSGNTIYF	TGTGCCAGCAGCCACCTAACCCGGGACAGGGGCTCTGGAAACACCATATATTTT
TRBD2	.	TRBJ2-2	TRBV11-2	CASSLDQQRGTGELFF	TGTGCCAGCAGCTTAGATCAGCAGCGGGGGACCGGGGAGCTGTTTTTT
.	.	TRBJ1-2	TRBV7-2	CASSLETVHGYTF	TGTGCCAGCAGCTTAGAAACAGTACATGGCTACACCTTC
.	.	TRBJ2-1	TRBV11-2	CASSSTGNEQFF	TGTGCCAGCAGCTCGACTGGCAATGAGCAGTTCTTC
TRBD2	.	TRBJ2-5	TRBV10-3	CAISESKGLSEPREPQEETQYF	TGTGCCATCAGTGAGTCGAAGGGACTATCCGAACCCCGCGAACCTCAGGAAGAGACCCAGTACTTC
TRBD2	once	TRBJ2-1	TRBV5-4	CASSLGLAGTYNEQFF	TGTGCCAGCAGCTTAGGACTAGCGGGGACTTACAATGAGCAGTTCTTC
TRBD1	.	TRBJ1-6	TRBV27	CASSWDRGSPLHF	TGTGCCAGCAGTTGGGACAGGGGCTCACCCCTCCACTTT
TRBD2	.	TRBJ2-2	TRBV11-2	CASSSLTSRSTGELFF	TGTGCCAGCAGCTCACTGACTAGCAGGAGCACCGGGGAGCTGTTTTTT
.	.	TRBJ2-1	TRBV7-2	CASSSYRDSSGQFF	TGTGCCAGCAGCTCCTACAGGGATTCTTCGGGGCAGTTCTTC
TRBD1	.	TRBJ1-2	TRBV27	CASSPEGQGVRPNYGYTF	TGTGCCAGCAGCCCGGAAGGACAGGGGGTGCGTCCCAACTATGGCTACACCTTC
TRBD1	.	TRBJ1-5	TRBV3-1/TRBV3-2	CASSHGDRIGDFNQPQHF	TGTGCCAGCAGCCACGGGGACAGAATAGGGGATTTCAATCAGCCCCAGCATTTT
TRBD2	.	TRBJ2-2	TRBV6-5	CASSSPGLGVSGELFF	TGTGCCAGCAGTTCGCCGGGACTAGGCGTTTCCGGGGAGCTGTTTTTT
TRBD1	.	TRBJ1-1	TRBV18	CASSLRDSSMNTEAFF	TGTGCCAGCTCACTAAGGGACAGTTCTATGAACACTGAAGCTTTCTTT
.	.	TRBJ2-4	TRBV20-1	CSATRQNIQYF	TGCAGTGCGACGCGGCAAAACATTCAGTACTTC
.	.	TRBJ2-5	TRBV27	CASSYVRGQETQYF	TGTGCCAGCAGCTATGTAAGGGGCCAAGAGACCCAGTACTTC
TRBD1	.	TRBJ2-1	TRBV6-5	CATQNPGTGHNEQFF	TGTGCCACCCAAAATCCCGGGACAGGGCACAATGAGCAGTTCTTC
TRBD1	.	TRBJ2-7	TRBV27	CASSALGQDFEQYF	TGTGCCAGCAGTGCTTTGGGACAGGATTTCGAGCAGTACTTC
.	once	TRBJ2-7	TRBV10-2	CASSEGGPYEQYF	TGCGCCAGCAGTGAGGGGGGCCCCTACGAGCAGTACTTC
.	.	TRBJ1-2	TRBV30	CAWLIRTTVTNYGYTF	TGTGCCTGGCTTATCCGGACGACAGTAACTAACTATGGCTACACCTTC
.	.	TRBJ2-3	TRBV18	CASSPRFGGDTDTQYF	TGTGCCAGCTCACCACGCTTTGGCGGAGACACAGATACGCAGTATTTT
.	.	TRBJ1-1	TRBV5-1	CASSFEGGVTEAFF	TGCGCCAGCAGCTTTGAAGGGGGAGTCACTGAAGCTTTCTTT
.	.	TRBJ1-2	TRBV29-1	CSVEDMEQYGYTF	TGCAGCGTTGAAGATATGGAGCAGTATGGCTACACCTTC
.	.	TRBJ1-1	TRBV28	CASGPLFGGTEAFF	TGTGCCAGCGGACCCCTTTTTGGAGGCACTGAAGCTTTCTTT
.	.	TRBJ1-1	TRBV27	CASSLGWGEEAFF	TGTGCCAGCAGTTTAGGGTGGGGGGAGGAAGCTTTCTTT
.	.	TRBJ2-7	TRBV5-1	CASSLVSGFYEQYF	TGCGCCAGCAGCTTGGTTTCGGGATTCTACGAGCAGTACTTC
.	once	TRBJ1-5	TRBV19	CASSSGRGQPQHF	TGTGCCAGTAGTAGTGGCAGGGGTCAGCCCCAGCATTTT
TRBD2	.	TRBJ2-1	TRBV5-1	CASSLYSGGNNEQFF	TGCGCCAGCAGCTTATATAGCGGGGGGAACAATGAGCAGTTCTTC
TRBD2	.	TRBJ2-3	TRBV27	CASSSLGVAGVSADTQYF	TGTGCCAGCAGTTCCTTAGGGGTAGCGGGAGTTTCGGCAGATACGCAGTATTTT